The rows below give T cell receptor beta chains drawn from one sample of a study of identical twins. TCRdb re-derived calls from the 5' RACE reads in MiXCR, one entry per CDR3 protein. This sample has hundreds of thousands of distinct CDR3 sequences, with roughly 12% found just once. These data also featured in a second study, about yellow fever vaccine responses in identical twins.

The material sequenced was PBMCs. The source is a woman under 30 in good health. Both conserved end residues are part of each CDR3. D genes are given only for firm matches. Clone size, where shown, is once, few, many, or a class for clones that have expanded.

>TRBV15|-|20|-|TRBJ2-4
TGTGCCACCAGCAGAGATATTACACCTGGGACATCACTAGCCAAAAACATTCAGTACTTC
CATSRDITPGTSLAKNIQYF
>TRBV12-3/TRBV12-4|TRBD2|16|few|TRBJ2-1
TGTGCCAGCAGTCCATGGGGAGGGCTAGCGGGTAGTGAGCAGTTCTTC
CASSPWGGLAGSEQFF
>TRBV3-1|-|13|few|TRBJ2-5
TGTGCCAGCAGCCAGGGACCTTTGGGGACCCAGTACTTC
CASSQGPLGTQYF
>TRBV20-1|-|13|-|TRBJ2-3
TGCAGTGCCCAGACCCCTGGCGCAGATACGCAGTATTTT
CSAQTPGADTQYF
>TRBV5-1|-|14|many|TRBJ1-5
TGCGCCAGCAGCGACGGAAATAGCAATCAGCCCCAGCATTTT
CASSDGNSNQPQHF
>TRBV20-1|TRBD2|15|few|TRBJ2-1
TGCAGTGCTAGAGTAGCGGGAGTAGCTTCCGATGAGCAGTTCTTC
CSARVAGVASDEQFF
>TRBV6-1|TRBD1|15|-|TRBJ1-6
TGTGCCAGCAGTGGCGTAACAGGGGGCGTCTCACCCCTCCACTTT
CASSGVTGGVSPLHF
>TRBV7-7|TRBD2|14|-|TRBJ2-1
TGTGCCAGCATGTCTAGCGGGGGGTACAATGAGCAGTTCTTC
CASMSSGGYNEQFF
>TRBV19|TRBD1|14|-|TRBJ1-5
TGTGCCAGTAGTATTAAGACAGGGGGTCAGCCCCAGCATTTT
CASSIKTGGQPQHF
>TRBV28|-|15|few|TRBJ2-1
TGTGCCAGCAGTTCAGGTCATGGCGGTTACAATGAGCAGTTCTTC
CASSSGHGGYNEQFF
>TRBV27|TRBD2|15|-|TRBJ2-7
TGTGCCAGCATCTACGCGGGGGTGGTGCCCTGCGAGCAGTACTTC
CASIYAGVVPCEQYF
>TRBV24-1|TRBD1|15|few|TRBJ2-3
TGTGCCACCAGTGTGACAGGGGTTGGTGCGGATACGCAGTATTTT
CATSVTGVGADTQYF
>TRBV28|-|16|-|TRBJ1-1
TGTGCCAGCAGTGTCGCGACGGGAGGTTTGAACACTGAAGCTTTCTTT
CASSVATGGLNTEAFF
>TRBV20-1|TRBD2|15|-|TRBJ2-1
TGCAGTGCTCCCCGGTGGGCGGGAGGCTACAATGAGCAGTTCTTC
CSAPRWAGGYNEQFF
>TRBV7-3|-|13|-|TRBJ2-2
TGTGCCAGCAGCTCAGACAGCTCCGGGGAGCTGTTTTTT
CASSSDSSGELFF
>TRBV11-2|-|15|many|TRBJ2-1
TGTGCCAGCAGCTCTTCTAGTCCCCGTTACAATGAGCAGTTCTTC
CASSSSSPRYNEQFF
>TRBV12-3/TRBV12-4|-|15|-|TRBJ1-1
TGTGCCAGCAGTTTTTATGGACACATGAACACTGAAGCTTTCTTT
CASSFYGHMNTEAFF